This T cell receptor (beta chain) is from a study of CD4 and CD8 cells across lung adenocarcinoma regions. A word on this clonotype: One junction end disagrees with the germline gene, perhaps due to a read error.

TCRdb reanalysed the PCR reads using MiXCR and keeps one entry per CDR3 protein. The sample carries approximately 10,000 distinct CDR3 sequences, 50% to 60% recorded once. This CDR3 contains 13 residues. From germline, CDR1 is WSHSY and CDR2 SAAADI. Samples came from patients with localized non-small cell lung adenocarcinoma. This chain links TRBV10-2 with TRBJ2-3; possibly TRBD1 or TRBD2 for D (5 bases each). Sequencing was done on a sample of CD8+ T cells from the margin of a lung tumor. This TCR came from a male donor with lung adenocarcinoma. The CD4 and CD8 labels of this study may be unreliable. The CDR3 here is CATGLSAKNTQYF. CDR3 DNA sequence: TGCGCCACGGGGCTTTCAGCCAAAAATACGCAGTACTTT.